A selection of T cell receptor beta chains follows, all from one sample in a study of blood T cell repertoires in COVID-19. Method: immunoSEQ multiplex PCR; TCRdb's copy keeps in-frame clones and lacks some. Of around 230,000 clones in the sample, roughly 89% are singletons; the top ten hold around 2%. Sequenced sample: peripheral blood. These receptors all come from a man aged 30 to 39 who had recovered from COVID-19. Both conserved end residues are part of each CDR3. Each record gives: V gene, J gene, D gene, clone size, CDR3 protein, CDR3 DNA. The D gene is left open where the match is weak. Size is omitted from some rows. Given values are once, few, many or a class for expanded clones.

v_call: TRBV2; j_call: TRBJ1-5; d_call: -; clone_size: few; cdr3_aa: CASSEAQGHQPQHF; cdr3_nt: TGTGCCAGCAGTGAAGCCCAGGGCCATCAGCCCCAGCATTTT
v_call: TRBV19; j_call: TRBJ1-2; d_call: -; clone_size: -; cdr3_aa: CASRSSSSRHSYGYTF; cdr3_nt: TGTGCCAGTAGGAGCTCCTCCTCCCGCCACTCCTATGGCTACACCTTC
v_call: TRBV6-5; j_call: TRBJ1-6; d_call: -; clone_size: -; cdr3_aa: CASSPTRGSSPLHF; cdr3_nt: TGTGCCAGCAGCCCGACCCGGGGGAGTTCACCCCTCCACTTT
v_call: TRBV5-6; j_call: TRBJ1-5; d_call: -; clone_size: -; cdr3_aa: CASSLGLRNQPQHF; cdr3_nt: TGTGCCAGCAGCTTGGGGCTGCGCAATCAGCCCCAGCATTTT
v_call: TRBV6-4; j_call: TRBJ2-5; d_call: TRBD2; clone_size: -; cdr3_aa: CASSVTSGGQETQYF; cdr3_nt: TGTGCCAGCAGTGTAACTAGCGGGGGGCAAGAGACCCAGTACTTC
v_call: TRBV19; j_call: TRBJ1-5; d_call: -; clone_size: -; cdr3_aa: CASSVRAQPQHF; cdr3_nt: TGTGCCAGTAGTGTCAGGGCTCAGCCCCAGCATTTT
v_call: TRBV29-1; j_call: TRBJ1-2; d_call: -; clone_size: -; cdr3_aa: CSVDGGPYGYTF; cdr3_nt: TGCAGCGTTGACGGGGGACCTTATGGCTACACCTTC
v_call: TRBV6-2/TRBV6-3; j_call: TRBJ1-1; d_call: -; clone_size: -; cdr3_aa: CASSYFRRGEAFF; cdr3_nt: TGTGCCAGCAGTTACTTTAGGCGGGGTGAAGCTTTCTTT
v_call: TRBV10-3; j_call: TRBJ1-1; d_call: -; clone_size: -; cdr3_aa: CAIRYINTEAFF; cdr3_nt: TGTGCCATCAGGTACATTAACACTGAAGCTTTCTTT
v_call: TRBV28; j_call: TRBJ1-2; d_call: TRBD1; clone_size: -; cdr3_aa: CASSKRTGYGYTF; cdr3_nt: TGTGCCAGCAGTAAACGGACAGGGTATGGCTACACCTTC
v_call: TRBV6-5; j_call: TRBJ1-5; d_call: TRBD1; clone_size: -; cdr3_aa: CASRGQVYSNQPQHF; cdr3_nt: TGTGCCAGCAGAGGACAGGTATATAGCAATCAGCCCCAGCATTTT
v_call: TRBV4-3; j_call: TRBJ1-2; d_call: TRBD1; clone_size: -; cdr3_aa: CASSQGQGTNYGYTF; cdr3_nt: TGCGCCAGCAGCCAAGGACAGGGGACTAACTATGGCTACACCTTC
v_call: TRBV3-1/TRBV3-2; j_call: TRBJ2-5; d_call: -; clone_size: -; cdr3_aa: CASYPGNQETQYF; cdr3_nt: TGTGCCAGCTATCCAGGGAACCAAGAGACCCAGTACTTC
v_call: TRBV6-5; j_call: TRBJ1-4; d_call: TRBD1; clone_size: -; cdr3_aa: CASSYGDRDIEKLFF; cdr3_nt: TGTGCCAGCAGTTACGGGGACAGGGATATTGAAAAACTGTTTTTT
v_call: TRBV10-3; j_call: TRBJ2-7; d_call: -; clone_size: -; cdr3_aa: CAISPGTDSSYEQYF; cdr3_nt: TGTGCCATCAGTCCCGGGACTGATAGCTCCTACGAGCAGTACTTC
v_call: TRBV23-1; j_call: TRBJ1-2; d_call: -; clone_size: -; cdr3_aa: CASTQENYGYTF; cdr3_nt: TGCGCCAGCACTCAGGAGAACTATGGCTACACCTTC
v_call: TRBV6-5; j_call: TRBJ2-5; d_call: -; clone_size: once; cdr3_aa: CASSKLRGLETQYF; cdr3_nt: TGTGCCAGCAGCAAGTTAAGGGGCTTAGAGACCCAGTACTTC
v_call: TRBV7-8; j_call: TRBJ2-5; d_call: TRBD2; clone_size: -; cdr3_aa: CASSLGRGTSGRIQETQYF; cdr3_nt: TGTGCCAGCAGCTTAGGCCGAGGGACTAGCGGGCGGATCCAAGAGACCCAGTACTTC
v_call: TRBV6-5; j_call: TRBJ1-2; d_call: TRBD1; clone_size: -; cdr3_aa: CASSRQGRNGYTF; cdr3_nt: TGTGCCAGCAGTCGACAGGGGAGAAATGGCTACACCTTC
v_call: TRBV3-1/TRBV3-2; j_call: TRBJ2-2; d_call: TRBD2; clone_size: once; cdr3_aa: CASSQDLAGGNTGELFF; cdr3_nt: TGTGCCAGCAGCCAAGACTTAGCGGGGGGGAACACCGGGGAGCTGTTTTTT
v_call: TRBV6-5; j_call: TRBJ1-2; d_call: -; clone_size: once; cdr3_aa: CASSYEPGGGYGYTF; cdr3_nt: TGTGCCAGCAGTTACGAGCCCGGGGGTGGCTATGGCTACACCTTC
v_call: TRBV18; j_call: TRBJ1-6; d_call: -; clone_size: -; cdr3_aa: CASSPPNSQGTYNSPLHF; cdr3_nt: TGTGCCAGCTCACCACCAAATTCCCAGGGGACCTATAATTCACCCCTCCACTTT
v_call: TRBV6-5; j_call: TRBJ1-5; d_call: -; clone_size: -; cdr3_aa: CASSYRQGLNQPQHF; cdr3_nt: TGTGCCAGCAGTTACCGGCAGGGGTTAAATCAGCCCCAGCATTTT
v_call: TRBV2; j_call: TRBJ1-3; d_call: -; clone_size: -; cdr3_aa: CASSDRGNTIYF; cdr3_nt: TGTGCCAGCAGTGATCGGGGAAACACCATATATTTT
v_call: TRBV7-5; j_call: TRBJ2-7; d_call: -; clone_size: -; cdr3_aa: CARSLQRGKGYEQYF; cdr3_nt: TGTGCCAGAAGCCTTCAGCGGGGAAAAGGCTACGAGCAGTACTTC
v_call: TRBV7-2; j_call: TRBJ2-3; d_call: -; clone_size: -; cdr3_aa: CASSYYPDTQYF; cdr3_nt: TGTGCCAGCAGCTACTACCCCGATACGCAGTATTTT
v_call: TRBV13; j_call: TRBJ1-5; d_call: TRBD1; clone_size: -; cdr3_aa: CASSRTGGEGNQPQHF; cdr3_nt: TGTGCCAGCAGCCGGACAGGGGGCGAGGGAAATCAGCCCCAGCATTTT
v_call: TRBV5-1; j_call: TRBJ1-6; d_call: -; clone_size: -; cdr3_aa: CASSPGATPLHF; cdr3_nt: TGCGCCAGCAGCCCGGGAGCGACACCCCTCCACTTT
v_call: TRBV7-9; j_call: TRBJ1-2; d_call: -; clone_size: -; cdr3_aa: CASSLSDYSGVYGYTF; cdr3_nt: TGTGCCAGCAGCTTAAGTGATTATTCAGGGGTTTATGGCTACACCTTC
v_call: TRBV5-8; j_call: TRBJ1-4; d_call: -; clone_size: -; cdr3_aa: CASSFPGIATNEKLFF; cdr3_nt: TGTGCCAGCAGTTTCCCCGGTATTGCAACTAATGAAAAACTGTTTTTT
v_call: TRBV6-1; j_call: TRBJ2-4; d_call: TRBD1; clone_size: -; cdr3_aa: CASSENGQGIIQYF; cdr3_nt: TGTGCCAGCAGTGAAAATGGACAGGGTATCATTCAGTACTTC
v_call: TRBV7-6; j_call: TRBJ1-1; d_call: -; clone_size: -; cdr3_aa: CASSLADRSSYTEAFF; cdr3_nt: TGTGCCAGCAGCTTAGCGGACAGATCAAGCTACACTGAAGCTTTCTTT
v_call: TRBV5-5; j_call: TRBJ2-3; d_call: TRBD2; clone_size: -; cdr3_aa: CASSLGGGEADTQYF; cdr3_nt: TGTGCCAGCAGTCTTGGGGGAGGGGAGGCAGATACGCAGTATTTT
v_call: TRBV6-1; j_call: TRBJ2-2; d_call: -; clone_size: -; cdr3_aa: CASSEVSPTGELFF; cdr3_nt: TGTGCCAGCAGTGAAGTCAGTCCCACCGGGGAGCTGTTTTTT
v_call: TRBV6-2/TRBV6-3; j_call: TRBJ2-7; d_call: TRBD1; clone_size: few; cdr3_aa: CASSAETQGQWVGEQYF; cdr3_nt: TGTGCCAGCAGCGCCGAGACACAGGGACAGTGGGTAGGAGAGCAGTACTTC
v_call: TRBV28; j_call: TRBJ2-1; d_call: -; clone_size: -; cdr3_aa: CASSLVGGYNEQFF; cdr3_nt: TGTGCCAGCAGTTTAGTGGGGGGCTACAATGAGCAGTTCTTC
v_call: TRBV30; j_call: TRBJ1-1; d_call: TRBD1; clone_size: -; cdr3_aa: CAWSVGQGYTEAFF; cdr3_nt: TGTGCCTGGAGTGTAGGACAGGGGTACACTGAAGCTTTCTTT
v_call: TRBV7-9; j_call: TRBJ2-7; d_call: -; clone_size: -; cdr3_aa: CASSPQTEADNEQYF; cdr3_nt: TGTGCCAGCAGCCCTCAGACAGAGGCGGACAACGAGCAGTACTTC
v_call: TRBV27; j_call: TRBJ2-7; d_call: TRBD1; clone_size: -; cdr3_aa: CASSLPPGQVSEQYF; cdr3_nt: TGTGCCAGCAGCCTTCCACCGGGACAGGTCTCCGAGCAGTACTTC
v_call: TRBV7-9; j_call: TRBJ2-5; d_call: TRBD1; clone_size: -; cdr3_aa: CASSPEQGARGETQYF; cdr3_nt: TGTGCCAGCAGCCCTGAACAGGGGGCGAGGGGAGAGACCCAGTACTTC
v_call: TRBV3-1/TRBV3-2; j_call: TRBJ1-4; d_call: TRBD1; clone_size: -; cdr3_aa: CASSPVEGGGEKLFF; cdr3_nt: TGTGCCAGCAGCCCCGTGGAAGGGGGCGGGGAAAAACTGTTTTTT
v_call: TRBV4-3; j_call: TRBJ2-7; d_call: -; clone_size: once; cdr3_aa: CASSQDPGGEQYF; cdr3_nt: TGCGCCAGCAGCCAAGATCCCGGGGGCGAGCAGTACTTC